This T cell receptor beta chain was captured by sequencing in a study of blood T cell repertoires in COVID-19. This CDR3 is 15 amino acids long. Germline assignment: CDR1 SQVTM and CDR2 ANQGSEA. V was shortened by 4 bases and J by 4 bases, with 19 bases between the two germline ends. Repertoires were generated with immunoSEQ multiplex PCR, while TCRdb's copy carries only in-frame clones and drops some. The table records 250,000 to 400,000 clones, over 85% of them present only once. The source material was PBMCs or T cells enriched from blood (not recorded which). V usage is TRBV29-1 and J usage is TRBJ1-2; a possible D gene is TRBD1 (6 bases). This receptor was obtained from a man aged 55 to 70 who had recovered from COVID-19. The CDR3 reads CSVVRGRGPGYGYTF. In DNA, the CDR3 is TGCAGCGTTGTCCGTGGCAGGGGTCCTGGCTATGGCTACACCTTC.